What follows are 10 T cell receptor beta chains derived from one specimen sequenced in a study of shared clonotypes between healthy human individuals. TCRdb's copy holds only in-frame clones and misses some; the assay was immunoSEQ multiplex PCR. The sample yields about 680,000 clones, approximately 79% seen once. Sequences were obtained from memory CD4+ T cells sorted from blood. Subset given: CD45RA-negative fraction. These receptors came from a woman younger than 45 in good health.

A single count supports this clone. The chain employs TRBV9 and TRBJ2-3; 13 bases match TRBD2. The CDR3 is 16 amino acids. Germline CDR1 is SGDLS and CDR2 is YYNGEE. V lost 2 bases and J lost 6; bases outside the gene matches: 6. The CDR3 sequence is CASSVGLAGMSDTQYF. CDR3 bases: TGTGCCAGCAGCGTGGGACTAGCGGGAATGTCGGATACGCAGTATTTT.

CDR3 loop: CASSPGTSGSEYF. The CDR3 DNA reads TGCGCCAGCAGCCCCGGGACTAGCGGGAGCGAGTACTTC. The V gene is TRBV5-1, the J gene TRBJ2-7, with TRBD2 matching over 14 bases. J gave up 11 bases and V 4 bases, and 5 bases lay outside the gene matches. CDR1 and CDR2 (germline): SGHRS, YFSETQ. The CDR3 totals 13 residues.

This clone was recorded many times. The chain couples TRBV5-1 to TRBJ2-7; D remains unclear. There are 19 residues in the CDR3. From germline, CDR1 is SGHRS and CDR2 YFSETQ. The germline V and J ends were trimmed by 0 bases and 0 bases, with 22 bases remaining between them. CDR3 DNA sequence: TGCGCCAGCAGCTTGGTACCACCCTTCGGGCCGCTGAGCTCCTACGAGCAGTACTTC. This codes for CASSLVPPFGPLSSYEQYF.

The chain couples TRBV28 to TRBJ2-2; no clear D gene. V was shortened by 7 bases and J by 1 base, with 10 bases between the two germline ends. This CDR3 spans 14 amino acids. Germline V gene lookup returns CDR1 MDHEN and CDR2 SYDVKM. CDR3 region: CASIFSGNTGELFF. The CDR3 DNA reads TGTGCCAGCATTTTCTCAGGGAACACCGGGGAGCTGTTTTTT.

The V call is TRBV29-1, the J call TRBJ2-1; possibly TRBD2 for D (6 bases). The CDR3 spans 13 residues. V shed 4 bases and J shed 0 bases, with 7 bases lying between them. Germline lookup yields CDR1 SQVTM and CDR2 ANQGSEA. CDR3 DNA sequence: TGCAGCGTTGGTAGCGGCTCCTACAATGAGCAGTTCTTC. It specifies CSVGSGSYNEQFF.

This chain joins TRBV28 and TRBJ1-2; D possibly corresponds to TRBD1 (5 bases). V lost 5 bases and J 3 bases, leaving 10 bases between the germline ends. This CDR3 has 13 residues. CDR1 and CDR2 from the germline V gene are MDHEN and SYDVKM. CDR3 nucleotides: TGTGCCAGCAGTCCCGGGGCCTACTATGGCTACACCTTC. The encoded protein is CASSPGAYYGYTF.

V and J are TRBV28 and TRBJ2-1; 13 bases agree with TRBD2. The CDR3 consists of 17 residues. CDR1 is MDHEN and CDR2 is SYDVKM in the germline V gene. With 0 bases clipped from V and 7 bases from J, the junction kept 6 bases outside the gene matches. Written as DNA, the CDR3 is TGTGCCAGCAGTTTATGGACTAGCGGGAGGCGGGGGAATGAGCAGTTCTTC. Protein product: CASSLWTSGRRGNEQFF.

The V and J genes are TRBV28 and TRBJ2-1; D perhaps matches TRBD1 (5 bases). Germline-derived CDR1 and CDR2 are MDHEN and SYDVKM. Trimming removed 5 bases at V and 5 bases at J, with 16 bases between. This CDR3 is built from 15 residues. CDR3 loop: CASSPSFNRNNEQFF. CDR3 DNA: TGTGCCAGCAGTCCATCCTTCAACAGGAACAATGAGCAGTTCTTC.

The chain links TRBV4-2 to TRBJ2-1; 7 bases align to TRBD2. Germline CDR1 reads LGHNA; CDR2 reads YNFKEQ. The length of the CDR3 is 17 residues. V was pared by 0 bases and J by 7 bases, with 12 bases of the junction left unmatched. DNA for the CDR3: TGTGCCAGCAGCCAAGAAAACGAGGGAGGGGCTCTGAATGAGCAGTTCTTC. This encodes CASSQENEGGALNEQFF.

The V and J genes are TRBV27 and TRBJ2-5, with D possibly matching TRBD2 (6 bases). V was clipped by 5 bases and J by 2 bases, with 15 bases between them. From germline, CDR1 is MNHEY and CDR2 SMNVEV (reference sequence). This CDR3 spans 15 amino acids. CDR3 region: CASSTISGAQETQYF. The CDR3 DNA reads TGTGCCAGCAGTACAATTAGCGGAGCTCAAGAGACCCAGTACTTC.